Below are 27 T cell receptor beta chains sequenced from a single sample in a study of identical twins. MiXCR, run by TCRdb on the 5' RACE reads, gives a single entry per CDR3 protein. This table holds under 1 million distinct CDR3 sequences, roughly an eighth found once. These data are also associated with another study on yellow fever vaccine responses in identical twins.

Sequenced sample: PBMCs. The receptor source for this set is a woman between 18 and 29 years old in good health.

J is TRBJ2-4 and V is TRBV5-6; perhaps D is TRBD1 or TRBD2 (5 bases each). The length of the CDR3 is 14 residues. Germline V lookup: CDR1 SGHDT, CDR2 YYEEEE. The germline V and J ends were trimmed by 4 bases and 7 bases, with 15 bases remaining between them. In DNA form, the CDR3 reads TGTGCCAGCAGCATGGGGGTGGGAGTGAACATTCAGTACTTC. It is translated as CASSMGVGVNIQYF.

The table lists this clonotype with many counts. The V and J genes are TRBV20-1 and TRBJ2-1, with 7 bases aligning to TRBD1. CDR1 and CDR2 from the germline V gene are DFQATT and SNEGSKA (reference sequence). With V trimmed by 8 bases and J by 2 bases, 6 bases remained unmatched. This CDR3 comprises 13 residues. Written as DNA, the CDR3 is TGCAGTACCAGACAGGGACCCTACAATGAGCAGTTCTTC. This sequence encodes CSTRQGPYNEQFF.

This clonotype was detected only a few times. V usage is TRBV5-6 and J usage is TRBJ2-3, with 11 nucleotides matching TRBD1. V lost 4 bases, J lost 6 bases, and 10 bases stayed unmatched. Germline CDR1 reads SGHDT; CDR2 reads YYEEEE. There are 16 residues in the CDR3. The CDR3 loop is CASSLDRGRNGDTQYF. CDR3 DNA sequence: TGTGCCAGCAGCCTGGACAGGGGGCGAAATGGGGATACGCAGTATTTT.

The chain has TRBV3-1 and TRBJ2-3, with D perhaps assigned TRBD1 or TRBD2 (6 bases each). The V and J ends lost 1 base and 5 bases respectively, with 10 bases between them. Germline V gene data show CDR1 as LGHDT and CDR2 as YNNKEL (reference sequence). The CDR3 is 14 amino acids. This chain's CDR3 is CASSQGGAIDTQYF. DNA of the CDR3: TGTGCCAGCAGCCAAGGGGGGGCCATAGATACGCAGTATTTT.

CDR3 sequence (DNA): TGTGCCAGCAGTTTAGCCCCGGGCCCTGCCTACGAGCAGTACGTC. The encoded protein is CASSLAPGPAYEQYV. The rearrangement uses TRBV12-3 or TRBV12-4 and TRBJ2-7; no reliable D call. The CDR3 is 15 residues long. V was trimmed by 0 bases and J by 2 bases, leaving 11 bases between them.

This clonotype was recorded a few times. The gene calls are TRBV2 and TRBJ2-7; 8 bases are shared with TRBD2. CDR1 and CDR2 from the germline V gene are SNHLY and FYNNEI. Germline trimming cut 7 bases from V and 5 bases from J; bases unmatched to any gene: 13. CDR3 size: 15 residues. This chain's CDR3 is CASTPAWREVNEQYF. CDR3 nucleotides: TGTGCCAGCACCCCGGCCTGGCGGGAGGTCAACGAGCAGTACTTC. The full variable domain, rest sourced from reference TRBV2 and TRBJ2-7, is EPEVTQTPSHQVTQMGQEVILRCVPISNHLYFYWYRQILGQKVEFLVSFYNNEISEKSEIFDDQFSVERPDGSNFTLKIRSTKLEDSAMYFCASTPAWREVNEQYFGPGTRLTVT.

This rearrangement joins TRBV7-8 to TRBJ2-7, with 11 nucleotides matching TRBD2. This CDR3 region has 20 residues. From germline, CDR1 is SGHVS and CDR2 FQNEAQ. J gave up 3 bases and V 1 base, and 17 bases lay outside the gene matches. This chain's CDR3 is CASSLVGRSGRGLGDYEQYF. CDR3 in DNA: TGTGCCAGCAGCTTAGTCGGTCGTAGCGGGAGGGGGCTCGGGGACTACGAGCAGTACTTC.

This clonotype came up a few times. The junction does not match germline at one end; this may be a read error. The CDR3 DNA reads as TGTGCCAGTAGCTTAGTTTCCGGGACAGGGGGCTTTGCGACGAACACCGGGGAGCTGTTTTTT. Translation gives CASSLVSGTGGFATNTGELFF. The rearrangement links TRBV11-2 to TRBJ2-2; 12 bases align to TRBD1. The germline V gene encodes CDR1 SGHAT and CDR2 FQNNGV. The CDR3 is 21 amino acids.

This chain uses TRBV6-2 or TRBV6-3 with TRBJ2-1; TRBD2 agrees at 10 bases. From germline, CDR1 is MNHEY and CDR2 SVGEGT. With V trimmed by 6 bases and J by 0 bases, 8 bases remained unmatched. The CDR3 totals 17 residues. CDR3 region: CASRPLASGSSYNEQFF. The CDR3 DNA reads TGTGCCAGCAGACCCCTGGCTAGCGGGAGCTCCTACAATGAGCAGTTCTTC.

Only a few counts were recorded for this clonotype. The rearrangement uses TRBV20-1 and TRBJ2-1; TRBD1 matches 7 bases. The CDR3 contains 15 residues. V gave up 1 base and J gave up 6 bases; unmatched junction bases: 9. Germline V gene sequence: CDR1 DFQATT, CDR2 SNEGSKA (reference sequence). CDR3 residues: CSARGWTGRANEQFF. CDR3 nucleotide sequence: TGCAGTGCTAGAGGATGGACAGGCAGGGCCAATGAGCAGTTCTTC.

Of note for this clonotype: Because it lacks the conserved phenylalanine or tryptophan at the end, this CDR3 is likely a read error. This CDR3 reads CASSKPGTANGANVLTL. CDR3 sequence (DNA): TGTGCCAGCAGCAAACCGGGTACAGCTAATGGGGCCAACGTCCTGACTTTG. This chain joins TRBV25-1 and TRBJ2-6; D remains ambiguous. The CDR3 is 17 residues long. Germline V gives CDR1 MGHDK, CDR2 SYGVNS. V gave up 6 bases and J gave up 3 bases, with 18 bases separating them.

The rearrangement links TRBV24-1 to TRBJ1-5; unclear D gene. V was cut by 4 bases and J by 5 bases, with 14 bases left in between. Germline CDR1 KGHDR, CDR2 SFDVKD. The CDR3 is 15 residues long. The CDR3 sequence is CATSESAPGYQPQHF. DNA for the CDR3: TGTGCCACCAGTGAAAGCGCGCCGGGGTATCAGCCCCAGCATTTT.

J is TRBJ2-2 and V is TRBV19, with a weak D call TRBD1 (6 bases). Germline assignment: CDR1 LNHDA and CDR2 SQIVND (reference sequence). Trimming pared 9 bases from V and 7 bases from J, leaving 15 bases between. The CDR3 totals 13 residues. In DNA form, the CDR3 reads TGTGCCAGCAAGGGGGAGTCTAACGGGGAGCTGTTTTTT. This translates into CASKGESNGELFF.

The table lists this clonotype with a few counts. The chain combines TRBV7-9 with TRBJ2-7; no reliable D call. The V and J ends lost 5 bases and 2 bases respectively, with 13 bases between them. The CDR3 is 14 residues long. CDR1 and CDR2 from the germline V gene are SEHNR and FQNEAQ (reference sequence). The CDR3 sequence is CASSPRLGTYEQYV. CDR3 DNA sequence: TGTGCCAGCAGCCCCCGGTTGGGGACCTACGAGCAGTACGTC.

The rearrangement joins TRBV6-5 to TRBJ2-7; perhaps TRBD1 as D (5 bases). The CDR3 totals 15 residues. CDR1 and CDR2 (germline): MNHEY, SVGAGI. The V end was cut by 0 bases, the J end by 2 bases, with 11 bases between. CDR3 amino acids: CASSYSAHRTYEQYF. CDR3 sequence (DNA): TGTGCCAGCAGTTACTCGGCTCACAGGACCTACGAGCAGTACTTC.

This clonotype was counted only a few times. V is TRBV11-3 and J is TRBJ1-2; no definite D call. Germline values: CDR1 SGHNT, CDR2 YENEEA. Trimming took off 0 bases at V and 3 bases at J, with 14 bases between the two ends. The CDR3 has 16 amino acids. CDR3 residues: CASSLEEGWGDYGYTF. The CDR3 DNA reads TGTGCCAGCAGCTTAGAGGAGGGTTGGGGAGACTATGGCTACACCTTC.

CDR3 residues: CASSQATLSYNSPLHF. DNA for the CDR3: TGTGCCAGCAGCCAAGCTACCCTCTCCTATAATTCACCCCTCCACTTT. The rearrangement links TRBV3-1 to TRBJ1-6, with D uncertain. V was cut by 1 base and J by 0 bases, with 7 bases left in between. The CDR3 extends over 16 amino acids. From germline, CDR1 is LGHDT and CDR2 YNNKEL (reference sequence).

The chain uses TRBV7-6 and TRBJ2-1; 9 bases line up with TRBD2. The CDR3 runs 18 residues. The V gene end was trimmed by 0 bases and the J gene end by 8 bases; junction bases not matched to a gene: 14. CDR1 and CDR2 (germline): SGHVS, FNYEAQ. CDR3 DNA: TGTGCCAGCAGCTTAGCGCGGGCTAGCGGGATAACCTCCCATGAGCAGTTCTTC. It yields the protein CASSLARASGITSHEQFF.

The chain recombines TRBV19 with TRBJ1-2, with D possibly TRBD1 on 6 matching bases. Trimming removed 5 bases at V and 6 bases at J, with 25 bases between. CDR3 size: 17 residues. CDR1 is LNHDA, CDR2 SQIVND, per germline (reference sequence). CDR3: CASSSSKTQGRFDGYTF. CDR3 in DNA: TGTGCCAGTAGTTCTTCGAAAACGCAGGGGAGGTTCGATGGCTACACCTTC.

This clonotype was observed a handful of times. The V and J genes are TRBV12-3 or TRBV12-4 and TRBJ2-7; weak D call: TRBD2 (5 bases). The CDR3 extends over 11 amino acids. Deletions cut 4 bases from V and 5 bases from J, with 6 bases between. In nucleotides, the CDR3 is TGTGCCAGCAGTTCTAGCCACGAGCAGTACTTC. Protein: CASSSSHEQYF.

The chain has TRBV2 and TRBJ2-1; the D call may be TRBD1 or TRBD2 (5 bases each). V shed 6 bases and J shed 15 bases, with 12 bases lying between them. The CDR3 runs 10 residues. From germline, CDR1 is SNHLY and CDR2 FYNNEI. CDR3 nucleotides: TGTGCCAGCAGGGGCAGGGACCTGTTCTTC. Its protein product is CASRGRDLFF.

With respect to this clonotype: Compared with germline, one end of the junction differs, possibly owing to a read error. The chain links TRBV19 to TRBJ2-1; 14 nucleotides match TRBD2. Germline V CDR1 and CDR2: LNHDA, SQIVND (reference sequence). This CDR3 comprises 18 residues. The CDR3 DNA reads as TGTGCCAGTAGTATAGGGGCCCCGGGACTAGCGGGAGTCAATGAGCGGTTCTTC. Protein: CASSIGAPGLAGVNERFF. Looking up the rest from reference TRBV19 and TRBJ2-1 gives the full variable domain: DGGITQSPKYLFRKEGQNVTLSCEQNLNHDAMYWYRQDPGQGLRLIYYSQIVNDFQKGDIAEGYSVSREKKESFPLTVTSAQKNPTAFYLCASSIGAPGLAGVNERFFGPGTRLTVL.

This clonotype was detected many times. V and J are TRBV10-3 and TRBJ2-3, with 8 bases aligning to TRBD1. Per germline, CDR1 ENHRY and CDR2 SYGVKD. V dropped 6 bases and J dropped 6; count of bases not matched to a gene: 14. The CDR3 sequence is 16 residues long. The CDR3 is CAISPSQGASEDTQYF. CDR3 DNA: TGTGCCATCAGCCCTAGTCAGGGGGCGTCGGAGGATACGCAGTATTTT.

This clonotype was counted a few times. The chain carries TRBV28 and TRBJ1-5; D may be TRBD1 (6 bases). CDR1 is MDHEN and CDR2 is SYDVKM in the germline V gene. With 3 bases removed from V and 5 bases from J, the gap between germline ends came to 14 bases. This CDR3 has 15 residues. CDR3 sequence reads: CASSFQGRGYQPQHF. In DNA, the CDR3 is TGTGCCAGCAGTTTTCAGGGGCGAGGTTATCAGCCCCAGCATTTT. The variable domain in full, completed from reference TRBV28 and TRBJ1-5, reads DVKVTQSSRYLVKRTGEKVFLECVQDMDHENMFWYRQDPGLGLRLIYFSYDVKMKEKGDIPEGYSVSREKKERFSLILESASTNQTSMYLCASSFQGRGYQPQHFGDGTRLSIL.

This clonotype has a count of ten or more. CDR3: CASSQDLGGRGSTDTQYF. The CDR3 bases are TGCGCCAGCAGCCAAGACCTAGGTGGGCGGGGGAGCACAGATACGCAGTATTTT. The chain joins TRBV4-1 to TRBJ2-3, with TRBD2 identical over 7 bases. Germline V gene data show CDR1 as MGHRA and CDR2 as YSYEKL. J was trimmed by 0 bases and V by 0 bases; bases with no gene match: 9. This CDR3 comprises 18 residues.

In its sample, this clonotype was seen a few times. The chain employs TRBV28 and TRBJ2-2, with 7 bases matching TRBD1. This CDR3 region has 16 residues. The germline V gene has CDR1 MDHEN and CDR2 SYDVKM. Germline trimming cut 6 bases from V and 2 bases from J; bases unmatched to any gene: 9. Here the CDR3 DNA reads TGTGCCAGCAGACCATCCCGGGACAGTAACACCGGGGAGCTGTTTTTT. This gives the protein CASRPSRDSNTGELFF. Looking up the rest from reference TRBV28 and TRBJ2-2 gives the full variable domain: DVKVTQSSRYLVKRTGEKVFLECVQDMDHENMFWYRQDPGLGLRLIYFSYDVKMKEKGDIPEGYSVSREKKERFSLILESASTNQTSMYLCASRPSRDSNTGELFFGEGSRLTVL.

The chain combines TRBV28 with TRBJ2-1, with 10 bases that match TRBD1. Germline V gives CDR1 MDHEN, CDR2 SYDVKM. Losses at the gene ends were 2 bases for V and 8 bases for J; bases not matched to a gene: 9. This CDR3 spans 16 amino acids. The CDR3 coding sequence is TGTGCCAGCAGTTTACCGGGACAGGGGCGCAGTTATGAGCAGTTCTTC. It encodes CASSLPGQGRSYEQFF.